This TCR beta chain was observed in a study of blood T cells in healthy people across ages. Primed by a sample-barcoded 5' primer and a J-beta primer mix, a second PCR proceeded for about 6 to 11 cycles. MiXCR, applied by TCRdb to the 5' RACE reads, yields one record per CDR3 protein. Here the sample spans about 2 million distinct CDR3 sequences, less than 50% being singletons. Germline V gene data show CDR1 as MGHRA and CDR2 as YSYEKL. This CDR3 spans 15 amino acids. Deletions cut 1 base from V and 1 base from J, with 11 bases between. The sample consisted of blood. This sequence originates from a woman aged 35 to 49 in good health. V is TRBV4-1 and J is TRBJ2-7; D remains unclear. CDR3 amino acids: CASSQGATVSYEQYF. As DNA, the CDR3 is TGCGCCAGCAGCCAAGGGGCCACCGTATCCTACGAGCAGTACTTC.